The text below deals with one TCR beta chain. Its antigen is not known. At the DNA level, this CDR3 is encoded by other sequences in the same sample as well. Using immunoSEQ multiplex PCR, the repertoire was profiled, and TCRdb retains in-frame clones only, with some absent. The top ten hold 3.5% to 5% of the sample, which has around 43,000 clones, over 75% seen once. The source of the sample is a study of graft-versus-host responses after intestinal transplantation. Across the study: In this cohort, recipients had multivisceral, liver-intestinal, or isolated intestinal transplants.

The CDR3 has 15 amino acids. Germline CDR1 is SGHTA and CDR2 is FQGNSA. V lost 3 bases and J lost 5; bases outside the gene matches: 8. Overall study results and limits: Recipient marrow held GvH clones, some first seen in ileum or blood.

The chain is built from TRBV7-2 and TRBJ2-5; TRBD1 matches at 8 bases. The specimen comprised PBMCs, sampled 524 days after transplant. The clonotype comes from a human patient who received an intestinal transplant, so some T cells may come from the graft donor. The CDR3 loop reads CASSFGQGLQETQYF. CDR3 in DNA: TGTGCCAGCAGCTTCGGACAGGGTTTGCAGGAGACCCAGTACTTC.